This entry features one T cell receptor (beta chain) sequence. The sample is drawn from a study of blood T cell repertoires in COVID-19. Methods used by the authors: Cell counts per sample came from amplifying reference gene primers. Repertoires were generated with immunoSEQ multiplex PCR, while TCRdb's copy carries only in-frame clones and drops some. For V, J and clone size, that table is used; D and trimming come from the DNA. The sample has under 60,000 clones; approximately 84% are singletons. The sequence was collected from a man aged 55-75 years with acute or convalescent COVID-19. The specimen was peripheral blood.

The CDR3 DNA is TGTGCCAGCAGCCTCACTAGCGGGGGGTTCTACGAGCAGTACTTC. It is translated as CASSLTSGGFYEQYF. This sequence joins TRBV7-2 and TRBJ2-7, with 12 bases identical to TRBD2. The CDR3 consists of 15 residues. The trim removed 5 bases at V and 3 bases at J, leaving 5 bases unmatched. The germline gives CDR1 SGHTA, CDR2 FQGNSA.